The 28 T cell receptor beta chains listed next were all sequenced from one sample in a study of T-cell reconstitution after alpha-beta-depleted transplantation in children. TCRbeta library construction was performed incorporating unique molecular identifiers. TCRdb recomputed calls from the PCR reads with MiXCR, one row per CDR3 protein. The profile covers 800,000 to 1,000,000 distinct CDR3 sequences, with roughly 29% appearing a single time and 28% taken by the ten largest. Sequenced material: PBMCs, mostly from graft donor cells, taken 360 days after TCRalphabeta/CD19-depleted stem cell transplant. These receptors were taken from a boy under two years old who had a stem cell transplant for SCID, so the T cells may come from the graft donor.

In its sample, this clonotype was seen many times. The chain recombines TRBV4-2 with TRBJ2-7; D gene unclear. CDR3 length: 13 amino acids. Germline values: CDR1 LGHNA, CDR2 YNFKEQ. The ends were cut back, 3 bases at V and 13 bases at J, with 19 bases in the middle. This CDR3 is CASSQEMYYELYF. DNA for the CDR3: TGTGCCAGCAGCCAGGAGATGTACTACGAGCTCTACTTC.

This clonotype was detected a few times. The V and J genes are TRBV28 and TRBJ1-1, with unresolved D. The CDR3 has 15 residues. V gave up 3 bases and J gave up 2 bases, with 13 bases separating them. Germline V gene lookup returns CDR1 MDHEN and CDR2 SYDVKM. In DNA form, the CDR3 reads TGTGCCAGCAGTTTGGGTCATAGGCCAAACACTGAAGCTTTCTTT. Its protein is CASSLGHRPNTEAFF.

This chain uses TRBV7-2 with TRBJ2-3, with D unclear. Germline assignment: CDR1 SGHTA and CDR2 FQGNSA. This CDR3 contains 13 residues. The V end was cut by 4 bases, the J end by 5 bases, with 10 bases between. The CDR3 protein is CASSSEPEDTQYF. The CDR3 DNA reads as TGTGCCAGCAGCTCGGAGCCCGAAGATACGCAGTATTTT.

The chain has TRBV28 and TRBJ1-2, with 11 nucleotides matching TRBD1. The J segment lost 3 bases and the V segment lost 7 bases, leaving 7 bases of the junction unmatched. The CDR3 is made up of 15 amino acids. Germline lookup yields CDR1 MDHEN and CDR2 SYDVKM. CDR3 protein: CASIIGGQGDYGYTF. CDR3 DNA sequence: TGTGCCAGCATTATCGGGGGACAGGGGGACTATGGCTACACCTTC.

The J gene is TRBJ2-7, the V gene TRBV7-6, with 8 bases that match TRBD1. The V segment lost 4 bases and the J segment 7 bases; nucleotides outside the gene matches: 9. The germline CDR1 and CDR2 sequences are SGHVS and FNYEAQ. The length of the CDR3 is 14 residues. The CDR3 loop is CASSSWTGPGEQYF. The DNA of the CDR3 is TGTGCCAGCAGCTCCTGGACAGGGCCGGGGGAGCAGTACTTC.

The CDR3 spells CASSRRRGNQPQHF. CDR3 bases: TGTGCCAGCAGCCGTCGAAGGGGCAATCAGCCCCAGCATTTT. The V call is TRBV21-1, the J call TRBJ1-5. TRBV21-1 is an annotated pseudogene. This CDR3 contains 14 residues.

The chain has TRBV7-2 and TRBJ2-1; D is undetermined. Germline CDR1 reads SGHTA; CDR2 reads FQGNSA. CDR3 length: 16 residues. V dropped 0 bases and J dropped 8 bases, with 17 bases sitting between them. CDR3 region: CASSLASRYSRDEQFF. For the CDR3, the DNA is TGTGCCAGCAGCTTAGCTAGTAGATACTCACGGGATGAGCAGTTCTTC.

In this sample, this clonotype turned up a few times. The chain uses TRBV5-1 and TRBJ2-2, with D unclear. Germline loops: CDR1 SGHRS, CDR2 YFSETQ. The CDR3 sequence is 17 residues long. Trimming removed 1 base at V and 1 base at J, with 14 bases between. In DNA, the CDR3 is TGCGCCAGCAGCTTGTCTACAACGAGAAGGAACACCGGGGAGCTGTTTTTT. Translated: CASSLSTTRRNTGELFF.

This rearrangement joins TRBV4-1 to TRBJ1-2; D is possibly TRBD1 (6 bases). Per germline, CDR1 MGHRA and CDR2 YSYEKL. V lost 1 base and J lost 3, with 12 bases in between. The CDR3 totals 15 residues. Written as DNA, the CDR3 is TGCGCCAGCAGCCAAGGACAGGTAGAAGACTATGGCTACACCTTC. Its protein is CASSQGQVEDYGYTF.

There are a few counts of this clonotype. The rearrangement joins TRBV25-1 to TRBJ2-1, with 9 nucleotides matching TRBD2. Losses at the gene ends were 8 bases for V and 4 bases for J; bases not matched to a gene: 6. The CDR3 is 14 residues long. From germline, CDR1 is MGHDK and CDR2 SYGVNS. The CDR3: CASVSGGRYNEQFF. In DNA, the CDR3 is TGTGCCAGCGTAAGCGGGGGGCGATACAATGAGCAGTTCTTC.

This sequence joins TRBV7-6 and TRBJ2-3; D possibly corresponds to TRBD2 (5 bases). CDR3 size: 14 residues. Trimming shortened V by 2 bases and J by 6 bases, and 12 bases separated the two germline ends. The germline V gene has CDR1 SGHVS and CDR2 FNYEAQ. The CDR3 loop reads CASSLLGSFDTQYF. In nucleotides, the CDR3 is TGTGCCAGCAGCTTACTGGGGAGTTTTGATACGCAGTATTTT.

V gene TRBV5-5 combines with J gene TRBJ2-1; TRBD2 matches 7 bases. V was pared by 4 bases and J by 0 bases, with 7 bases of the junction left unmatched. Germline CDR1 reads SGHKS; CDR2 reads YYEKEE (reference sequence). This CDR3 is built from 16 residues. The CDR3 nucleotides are TGTGCCAGCAGCCACCCCGGGGGGAGCTCCTACAATGAGCAGTTCTTC. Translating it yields CASSHPGGSSYNEQFF.

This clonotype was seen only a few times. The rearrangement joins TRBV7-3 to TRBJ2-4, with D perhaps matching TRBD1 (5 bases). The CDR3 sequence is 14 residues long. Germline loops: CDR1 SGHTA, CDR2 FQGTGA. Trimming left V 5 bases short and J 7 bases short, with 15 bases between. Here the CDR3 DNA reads TGTGCCAGCAGCCCCGGCAGGGCGGAGAACATTCAGTACTTC. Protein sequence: CASSPGRAENIQYF.

This CDR3 is CSAPIDPSTDTQYF. The CDR3 coding sequence is TGCAGTGCCCCAATCGATCCTAGCACAGATACGCAGTATTTT. The chain is built from TRBV20-1 and TRBJ2-3; D is unresolved. The V end lost 6 bases, the J end lost 0 bases, and 13 bases lay between the germline ends. Germline V gene data show CDR1 as DFQATT and CDR2 as SNEGSKA (reference sequence). This CDR3 comprises 14 residues.

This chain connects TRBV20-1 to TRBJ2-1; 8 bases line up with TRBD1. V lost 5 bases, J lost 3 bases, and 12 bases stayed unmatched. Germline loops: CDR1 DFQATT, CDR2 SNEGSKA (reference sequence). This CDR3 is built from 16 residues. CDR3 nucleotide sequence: TGCAGTGCTGTCCCTAGTGACAGGGGATTCTACAATGAGCAGTTCTTC. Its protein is CSAVPSDRGFYNEQFF.

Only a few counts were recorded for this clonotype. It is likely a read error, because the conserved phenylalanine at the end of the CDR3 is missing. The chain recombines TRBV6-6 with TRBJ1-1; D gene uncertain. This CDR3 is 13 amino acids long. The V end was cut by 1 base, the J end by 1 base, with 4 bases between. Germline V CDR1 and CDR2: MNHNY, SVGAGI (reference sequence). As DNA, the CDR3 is TGTGCCAGCAGTTACTTGCGGAACACTGAAGCTTTCTTA. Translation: CASSYLRNTEAFL.

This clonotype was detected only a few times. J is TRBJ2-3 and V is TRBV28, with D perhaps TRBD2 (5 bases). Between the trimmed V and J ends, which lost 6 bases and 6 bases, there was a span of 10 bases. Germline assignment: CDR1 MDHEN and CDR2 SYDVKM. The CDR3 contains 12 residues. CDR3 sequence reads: CASRLRRDTQYF. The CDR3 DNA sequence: TGTGCCAGCAGATTAAGGAGGGATACGCAGTATTTT.

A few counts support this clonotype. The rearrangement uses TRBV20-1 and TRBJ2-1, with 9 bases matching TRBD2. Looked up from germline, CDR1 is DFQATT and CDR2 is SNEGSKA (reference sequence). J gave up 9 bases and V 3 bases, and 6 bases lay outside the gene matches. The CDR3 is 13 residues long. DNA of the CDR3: TGCAGTGCTAGGTCGCGGGGGGGCACTGAGCAGTTCTTC. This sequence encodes CSARSRGGTEQFF.

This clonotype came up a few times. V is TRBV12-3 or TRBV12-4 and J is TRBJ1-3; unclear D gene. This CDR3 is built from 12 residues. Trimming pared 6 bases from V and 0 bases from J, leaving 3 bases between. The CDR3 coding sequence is TGTGCCAGCAGAGGCTCTGGAAACACCATATATTTT. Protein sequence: CASRGSGNTIYF.

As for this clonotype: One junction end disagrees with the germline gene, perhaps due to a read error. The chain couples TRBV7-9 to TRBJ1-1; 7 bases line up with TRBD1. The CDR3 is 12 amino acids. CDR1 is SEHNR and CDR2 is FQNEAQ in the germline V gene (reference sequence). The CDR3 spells CASSPVPGQIPF. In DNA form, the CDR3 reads TGTGCCAGCAGCCCCGTCCCGGGACAGATCCCCTTC.

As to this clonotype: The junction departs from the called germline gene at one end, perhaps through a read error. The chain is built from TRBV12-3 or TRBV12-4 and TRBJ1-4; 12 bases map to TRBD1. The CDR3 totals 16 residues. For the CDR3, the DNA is TGTGCCAGCAGGGGACAGGGGGCAGTGACTAATGAAAAATTGTTTTTT. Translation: CASRGQGAVTNEKLFF.

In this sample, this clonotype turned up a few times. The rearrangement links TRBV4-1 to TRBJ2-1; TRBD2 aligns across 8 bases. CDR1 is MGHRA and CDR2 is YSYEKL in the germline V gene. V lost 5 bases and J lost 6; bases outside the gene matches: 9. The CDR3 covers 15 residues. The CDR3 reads CASSSGLVVLNEQFF. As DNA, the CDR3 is TGCGCCAGCAGCTCGGGACTAGTGGTACTCAATGAGCAGTTCTTC.

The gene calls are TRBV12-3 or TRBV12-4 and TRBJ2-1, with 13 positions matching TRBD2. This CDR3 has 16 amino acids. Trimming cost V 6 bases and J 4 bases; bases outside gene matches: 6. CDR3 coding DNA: TGTGCCAGCAGGTGGACTAGCGGGGGTGTGTACAATGAGCAGTTCTTC. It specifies CASRWTSGGVYNEQFF.

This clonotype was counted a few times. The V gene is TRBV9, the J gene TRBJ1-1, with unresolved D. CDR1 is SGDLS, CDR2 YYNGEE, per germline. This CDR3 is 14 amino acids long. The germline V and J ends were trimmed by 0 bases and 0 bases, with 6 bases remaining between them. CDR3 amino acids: CASSVAGLNTEAFF. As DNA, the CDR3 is TGTGCCAGCAGCGTAGCGGGCCTGAACACTGAAGCTTTCTTT.

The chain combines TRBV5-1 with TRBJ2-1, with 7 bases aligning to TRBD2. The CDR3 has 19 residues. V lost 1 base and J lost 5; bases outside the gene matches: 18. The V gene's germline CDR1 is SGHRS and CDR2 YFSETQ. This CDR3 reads CASSLTPLLLALQNNEQFF. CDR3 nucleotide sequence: TGCGCCAGCAGCTTGACCCCTCTTTTACTAGCGCTTCAGAACAATGAGCAGTTCTTC.

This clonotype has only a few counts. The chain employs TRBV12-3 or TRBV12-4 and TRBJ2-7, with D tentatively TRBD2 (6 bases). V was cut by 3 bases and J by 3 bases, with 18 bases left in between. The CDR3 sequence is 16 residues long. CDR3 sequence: CASSFRAGRRVYEQYF. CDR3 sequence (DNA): TGTGCCAGCAGTTTTCGGGCCGGTCGGAGGGTCTACGAGCAGTACTTC.

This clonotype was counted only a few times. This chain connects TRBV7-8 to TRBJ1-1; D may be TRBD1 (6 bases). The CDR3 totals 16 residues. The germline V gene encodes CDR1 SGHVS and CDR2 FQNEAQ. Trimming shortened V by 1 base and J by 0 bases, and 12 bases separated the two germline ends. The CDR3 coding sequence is TGTGCCAGCAGCTTAGAGGGGGGTACCGTGAACACTGAAGCTTTCTTT. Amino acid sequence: CASSLEGGTVNTEAFF. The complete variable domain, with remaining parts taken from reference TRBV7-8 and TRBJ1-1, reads GAGVSQSPRYKVAKRGQDVALRCDPISGHVSLFWYQQALGQGPEFLTYFQNEAQLDKSGLPSDRFFAERPEGSVSTLKIQRTQQEDSAVYLCASSLEGGTVNTEAFFGQGTRLTVV.

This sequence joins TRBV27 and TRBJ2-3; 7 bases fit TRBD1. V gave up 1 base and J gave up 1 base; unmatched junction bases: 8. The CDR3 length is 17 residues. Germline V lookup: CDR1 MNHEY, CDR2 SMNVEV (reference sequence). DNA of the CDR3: TGTGCCAGCAGTTTATTCCTCACAGGGGATCGCACAGATACGCAGTATTTT. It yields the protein CASSLFLTGDRTDTQYF.